Listed below are T cell receptor beta chains from one sample, sequenced in a study of blood T cell repertoires in COVID-19. Profiling relied on immunoSEQ multiplex PCR, and the TCRdb table lists in-frame clones only, not all of them. Of about 230,000 clones in the sample, approximately 90% were seen once. The specimen was peripheral blood. These TCRs come from a man aged 30-40 years with COVID-19, enrolled during active disease. Both conserved end residues are part of each CDR3. D genes are given only for firm matches. Only part of the rows carry a size: once, few, many, or a class if the clone is expanded.

length: 14
D: TRBD1
size: -
V: TRBV7-3
J: TRBJ2-1
CDR3: CASSSSGTGNEQFF
DNA: TGTGCCAGCAGCTCGTCCGGGACAGGGAATGAGCAGTTCTTC

length: 16
D: -
size: -
V: TRBV5-4
J: TRBJ2-2
CDR3: CASSLAVSGSVGELFF
DNA: TGTGCCAGCAGCTTGGCTGTTAGCGGAAGTGTAGGGGAGCTGTTTTTT

length: 18
D: TRBD2
size: -
V: TRBV12-5
J: TRBJ2-2
CDR3: CASGLVGRGLAATGELFF
DNA: TGTGCTAGTGGTTTGGTAGGCAGGGGACTAGCGGCCACCGGGGAGCTGTTTTTT

length: 10
D: -
size: -
V: TRBV28
J: TRBJ1-1
CDR3: CASSGPRAFF
DNA: TGTGCCAGCAGCGGTCCGAGGGCTTTCTTT

length: 15
D: TRBD2
size: -
V: TRBV7-2
J: TRBJ2-7
CDR3: CASSFLGTSDYEQYF
DNA: TGTGCCAGCAGCTTCCTCGGGACTAGCGACTACGAGCAGTACTTC

length: 14
D: -
size: -
V: TRBV6-5
J: TRBJ1-1
CDR3: CASSPNLMNTEAFF
DNA: TGTGCCAGCAGTCCAAATCTAATGAACACTGAAGCTTTCTTT

length: 16
D: -
size: once
V: TRBV5-4
J: TRBJ2-3
CDR3: CASSPEGGLRADTQYF
DNA: TGTGCCAGCAGCCCCGAAGGGGGTTTGAGGGCAGATACGCAGTATTTT

length: 14
D: TRBD2
size: -
V: TRBV6-4
J: TRBJ2-1
CDR3: CASSDGREGQEQFF
DNA: TGTGCCAGCAGTGACGGGCGGGAGGGCCAAGAGCAGTTCTTC

length: 15
D: -
size: few
V: TRBV2
J: TRBJ2-1
CDR3: CASSDRGSSYNEQFF
DNA: TGTGCCAGCAGTGACAGGGGAAGCTCCTACAATGAGCAGTTCTTC

length: 14
D: -
size: -
V: TRBV5-4
J: TRBJ2-7
CDR3: CASSLGDRSYEQYF
DNA: TGTGCCAGCAGCTTGGGTGACAGGTCCTACGAGCAGTACTTC

length: 12
D: -
size: few
V: TRBV28
J: TRBJ1-1
CDR3: CASSLRLSEAFF
DNA: TGTGCCAGCAGTTTAAGACTCAGTGAAGCTTTCTTT

length: 16
D: -
size: -
V: TRBV5-1
J: TRBJ2-2
CDR3: CASSLGNSGNTGELFF
DNA: TGCGCCAGCAGCTTGGGGAATAGCGGGAACACCGGGGAGCTGTTTTTT

length: 13
D: -
size: -
V: TRBV6-5
J: TRBJ2-7
CDR3: CASRKDSSYEQYF
DNA: TGTGCCAGCAGGAAGGACAGCTCCTACGAGCAGTACTTC

length: 14
D: -
size: -
V: TRBV11-2
J: TRBJ2-5
CDR3: CASSRALVQETQYF
DNA: TGTGCCAGCAGCCGAGCACTAGTTCAAGAGACCCAGTACTTC

length: 15
D: -
size: -
V: TRBV7-2
J: TRBJ2-7
CDR3: CASSSPQVLAYEQYF
DNA: TGTGCCAGCAGCTCACCACAGGTCCTCGCCTACGAGCAGTACTTC

length: 12
D: TRBD1
size: -
V: TRBV5-4
J: TRBJ1-1
CDR3: CASSPDRGEAFF
DNA: TGTGCCAGCAGCCCGGACAGGGGTGAAGCTTTCTTT

length: 14
D: -
size: -
V: TRBV9
J: TRBJ1-2
CDR3: CASRGEGQYYGYTF
DNA: TGTGCCAGCAGGGGGGAGGGGCAGTACTATGGCTACACCTTC

length: 14
D: -
size: -
V: TRBV27
J: TRBJ2-7
CDR3: CASSRTGILGEQYF
DNA: TGTGCCAGCAGCCGAACAGGGATCTTAGGCGAGCAGTACTTC

length: 14
D: -
size: -
V: TRBV15
J: TRBJ2-1
CDR3: CATSAFSDYNEQFF
DNA: TGTGCCACCAGCGCCTTTAGCGATTACAATGAGCAGTTCTTC

length: 12
D: TRBD1
size: -
V: TRBV2
J: TRBJ2-7
CDR3: CASTRDSYEQYF
DNA: TGTGCCAGCACCCGGGACAGCTACGAGCAGTACTTC